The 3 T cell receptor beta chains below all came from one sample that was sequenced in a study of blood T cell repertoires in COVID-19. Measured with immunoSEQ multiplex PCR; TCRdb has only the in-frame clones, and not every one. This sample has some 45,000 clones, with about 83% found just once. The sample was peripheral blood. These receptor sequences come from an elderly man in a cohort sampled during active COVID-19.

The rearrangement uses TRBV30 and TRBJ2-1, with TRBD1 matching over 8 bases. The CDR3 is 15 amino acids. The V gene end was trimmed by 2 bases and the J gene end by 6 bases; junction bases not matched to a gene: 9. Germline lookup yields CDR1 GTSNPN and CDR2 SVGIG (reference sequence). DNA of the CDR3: TGTGCCTGGAGTCGCCGGACAGGGTTCGGCAATGAGCAGTTCTTC. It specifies CAWSRRTGFGNEQFF.

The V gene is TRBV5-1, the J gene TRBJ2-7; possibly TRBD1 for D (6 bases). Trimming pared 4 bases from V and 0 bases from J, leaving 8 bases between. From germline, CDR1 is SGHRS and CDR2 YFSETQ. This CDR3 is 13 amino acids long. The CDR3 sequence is CASSGDNSYEQYF. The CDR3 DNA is TGCGCCAGCAGCGGGGACAACTCCTACGAGCAGTACTTC.

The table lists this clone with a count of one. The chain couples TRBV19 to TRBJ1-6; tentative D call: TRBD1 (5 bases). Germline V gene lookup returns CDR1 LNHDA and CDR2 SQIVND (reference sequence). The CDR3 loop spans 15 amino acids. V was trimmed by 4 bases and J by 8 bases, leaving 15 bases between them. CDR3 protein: CASSNPGRGDSPLHF. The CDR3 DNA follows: TGTGCCAGTAGTAATCCCGGCCGGGGGGATTCACCCCTCCACTTT. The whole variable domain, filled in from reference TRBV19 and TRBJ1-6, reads DGGITQSPKYLFRKEGQNVTLSCEQNLNHDAMYWYRQDPGQGLRLIYYSQIVNDFQKGDIAEGYSVSREKKESFPLTVTSAQKNPTAFYLCASSNPGRGDSPLHFGNGTRLTVT.